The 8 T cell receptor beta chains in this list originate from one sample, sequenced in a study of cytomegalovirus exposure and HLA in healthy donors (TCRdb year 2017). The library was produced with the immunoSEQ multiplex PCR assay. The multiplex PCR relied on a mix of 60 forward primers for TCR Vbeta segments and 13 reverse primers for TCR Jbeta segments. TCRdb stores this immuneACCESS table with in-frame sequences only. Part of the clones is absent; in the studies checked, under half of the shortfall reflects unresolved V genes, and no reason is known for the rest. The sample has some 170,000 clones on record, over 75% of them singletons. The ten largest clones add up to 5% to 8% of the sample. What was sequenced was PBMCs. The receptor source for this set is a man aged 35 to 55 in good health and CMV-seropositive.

The CDR3 protein is CASSHLGDEQFF. CDR3 sequence (DNA): TGTGCCAGCAGCCATTTAGGGGATGAGCAGTTCTTC. V usage is TRBV21-1 and J usage is TRBJ2-1; the table's TRBD1 call for D was not verified on the DNA. TRBV21-1 is designated a pseudogene. The CDR3 spans 12 residues.

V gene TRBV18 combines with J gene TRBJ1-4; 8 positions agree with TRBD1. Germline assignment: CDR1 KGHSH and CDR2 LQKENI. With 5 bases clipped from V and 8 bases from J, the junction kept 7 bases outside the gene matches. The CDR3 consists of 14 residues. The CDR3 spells CASSAGGTQEKLFF. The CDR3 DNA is TGTGCCAGCTCAGCAGGGGGCACTCAGGAAAAACTGTTTTTT. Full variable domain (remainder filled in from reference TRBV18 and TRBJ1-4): NAGVMQNPRHLVRRRGQEARLRCSPMKGHSHVYWYRQLPEEGLKFMVYLQKENIIDESGMPKERFSAEFPKEGPSILRIQQVVRGDSAAYFCASSAGGTQEKLFFGSGTQLSVL.

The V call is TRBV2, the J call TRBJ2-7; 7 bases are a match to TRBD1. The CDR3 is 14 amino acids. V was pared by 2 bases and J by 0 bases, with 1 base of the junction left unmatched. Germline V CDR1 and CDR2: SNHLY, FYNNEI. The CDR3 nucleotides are TGTGCCAGCAGTGAACAGGGGGTCTCCTACGAGCAGTACTTC. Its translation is CASSEQGVSYEQYF.

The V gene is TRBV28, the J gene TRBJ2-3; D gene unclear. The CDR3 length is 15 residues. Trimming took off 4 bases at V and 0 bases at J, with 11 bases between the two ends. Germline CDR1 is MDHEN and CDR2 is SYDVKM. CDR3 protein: CASSSLHSSTDTQYF. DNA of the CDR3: TGTGCCAGCAGTTCGCTCCACTCTAGCACAGATACGCAGTATTTT.

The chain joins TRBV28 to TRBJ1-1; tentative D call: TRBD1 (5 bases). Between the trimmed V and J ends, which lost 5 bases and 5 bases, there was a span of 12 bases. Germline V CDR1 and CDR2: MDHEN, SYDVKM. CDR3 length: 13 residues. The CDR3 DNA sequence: TGTGCCAGCAGTACCAGGGATGGAACTGAAGCTTTCTTT. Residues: CASSTRDGTEAFF. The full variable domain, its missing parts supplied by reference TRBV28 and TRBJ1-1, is DVKVTQSSRYLVKRTGEKVFLECVQDMDHENMFWYRQDPGLGLRLIYFSYDVKMKEKGDIPEGYSVSREKKERFSLILESASTNQTSMYLCASSTRDGTEAFFGQGTRLTVV.

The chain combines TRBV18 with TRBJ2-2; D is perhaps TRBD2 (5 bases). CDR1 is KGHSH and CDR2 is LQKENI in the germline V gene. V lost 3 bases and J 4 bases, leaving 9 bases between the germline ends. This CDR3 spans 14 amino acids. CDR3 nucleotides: TGTGCCAGCTCACCCTCTAGCAGCACCGGGGAGCTGTTTTTT. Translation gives CASSPSSSTGELFF.

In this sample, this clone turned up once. CDR3: CAISGQVYGYTF. CDR3 sequence (DNA): TGTGCCATCAGTGGACAGGTCTATGGCTACACCTTC. This rearrangement joins TRBV10-3 to TRBJ1-2, with D possibly TRBD1 on 6 matching bases. This CDR3 has 12 residues. The germline V gene has CDR1 ENHRY and CDR2 SYGVKD. Trimming removed 4 bases at V and 4 bases at J, with 7 bases between.

The CDR3 is CASRGQPSGANVLTF. DNA of the CDR3: TGTGCCAGCAGGGGACAGCCTTCTGGGGCCAACGTCCTGACTTTC. The chain has TRBV7-8 and TRBJ2-6, with 7 positions matching TRBD1. J gave up 1 base and V 6 bases, and 3 bases lay outside the gene matches. The CDR3 loop spans 15 amino acids. Germline CDR1 is SGHVS and CDR2 is FQNEAQ.